These 31 T cell receptor beta chains came from one sample sequenced in a study of CXCR3-negative and CXCR3-positive naive CD8 T cells. Study-wide points: Naive cells with CXCR3 showed TRB CDR3s that were more hydrophobic than those in CXCR3-negative naive cells.

TRB cDNA was prepared as libraries by UMI-labeled 5' RACE. TCRdb reanalyzed the 5' RACE reads and collapses them to one entry per CDR3 protein, without DNA. Its table lists roughly 60,000 distinct CDR3 sequences. No antigen has been assigned to these receptors. Input material: naive CXCR3+ CD8+ T cells from blood. Subset described: CD45RO-CCR7+CD27+CD95- naive CD8+ T cells expressing CXCR3 (TNR3+). The origin of the receptors is a human donor in good health. Some clones in this sample may be carry-over from other donors' samples.

This chain connects TRBV6-2 or TRBV6-3 to TRBJ1-1; TCRdb selects TRBD1, and the lack of DNA leaves this call unchecked. Germline V gene data show CDR1 as MNHEY and CDR2 as SVGEGT. This CDR3 spans 15 amino acids. This chain's CDR3 is CASSTGDGMNTEAFF.

The J gene is TRBJ1-1, the V gene TRBV6-5; there is no DNA to check the TCRdb D call of TRBD1. Germline V lookup: CDR1 MNHEY, CDR2 SVGAGI. The CDR3 is 11 amino acids. The CDR3 reads CASIGTVEAFF.

The chain is built from TRBV6-6 and TRBJ2-2; TCRdb's D call, TRBD2, is unchecked because there is no DNA. Per germline, CDR1 MNHNY and CDR2 SVGAGI (reference sequence). The CDR3 is 17 amino acids. Here the CDR3 reads CASSYTTSGGAAGELFF.

The chain carries TRBV9 and TRBJ2-2. Germline V gene sequence: CDR1 SGDLS, CDR2 YYNGEE. CDR3 size: 17 residues. CDR3 sequence: CASSVAVGKEDPGELFF.

This chain joins TRBV28 and TRBJ2-3; TCRdb indicates TRBD2, and absent DNA this call remains unverified. The CDR3 covers 16 residues. CDR1 is MDHEN and CDR2 is SYDVKM in the germline V gene. The CDR3: CASSFELGPSTDTQYF.

According to its frequency, this clonotype is medium-sized (0.01 to 0.1%). The rearrangement links TRBV14 to TRBJ2-7; lacking DNA, the TRBD1 call made by TCRdb goes unchecked. The CDR3 has 16 residues. CDR1 and CDR2 (germline): SGHDN, FVKESK. This CDR3 reads CASSQDGTANSYEQYF.

The V and J genes are TRBV24-1 and TRBJ2-1. The CDR3 contains 14 residues. Germline lookup yields CDR1 KGHDR and CDR2 SFDVKD. The CDR3 sequence is CATSDSNNFNEQFF.

The V gene is TRBV28, the J gene TRBJ1-1; TCRdb returns TRBD1, unconfirmable since there is no DNA. This CDR3 spans 16 amino acids. Germline CDR1 is MDHEN and CDR2 is SYDVKM. The CDR3: CASSRQGVTMNTEAFF. Drawing the rest from reference TRBV28 and TRBJ1-1, the complete variable domain is DVKVTQSSRYLVKRTGEKVFLECVQDMDHENMFWYRQDPGLGLRLIYFSYDVKMKEKGDIPEGYSVSREKKERFSLILESASTNQTSMYLCASSRQGVTMNTEAFFGQGTRLTVV.

The CDR3 sequence is CASIGRGPQHEQFF. The rearrangement joins TRBV2 to TRBJ2-1; TCRdb selects TRBD1, and the lack of DNA leaves this call unchecked. CDR1 is SNHLY, CDR2 FYNNEI, per germline. This CDR3 spans 14 amino acids. The variable domain in full, completed from reference TRBV2 and TRBJ2-1, reads EPEVTQTPSHQVTQMGQEVILRCVPISNHLYFYWYRQILGQKVEFLVSFYNNEISEKSEIFDDQFSVERPDGSNFTLKIRSTKLEDSAMYFCASIGRGPQHEQFFGPGTRLTVL.

V usage is TRBV7-8 and J usage is TRBJ2-7; with no DNA, the TCRdb D assignment of TRBD1 cannot be verified. Germline V gene data show CDR1 as SGHVS and CDR2 as FQNEAQ. The CDR3 length is 15 residues. The CDR3 sequence is CASSLEGQGLPEQYF.

The chain is built from TRBV10-3 and TRBJ1-1. The CDR3 runs to 12 residues. Germline V CDR1 and CDR2: ENHRY, SYGVKD. This CDR3 reads CAIESENTEAFF.

This CDR3 is CASSYSQGTYEQYF. This chain joins TRBV6-5 and TRBJ2-7; checking the TCRdb D call of TRBD1 is not possible without DNA. Germline CDR1 is MNHEY and CDR2 is SVGAGI. The CDR3 contains 14 residues.

The chain has TRBV6-2 or TRBV6-3 and TRBJ2-5. This CDR3 region has 11 residues. CDR1 MNHEY and CDR2 SVGEGT come from the germline V gene. The CDR3 reads CASSYSRDQYF.

The V call is TRBV7-9, the J call TRBJ2-1. The germline gives CDR1 SEHNR, CDR2 FQNEAQ (reference sequence). The CDR3 consists of 12 residues. The CDR3 sequence is CASSIGNNEQFF.

The chain couples TRBV27 to TRBJ2-3; checking the TCRdb D call of TRBD2 is not possible without DNA. This CDR3 region has 20 residues. Germline-derived CDR1 and CDR2 are MNHEY and SMNVEV (reference sequence). Here the CDR3 reads CASSRVLLALGDYHTDTQYF.

This chain connects TRBV27 to TRBJ2-2; the D call from TCRdb, TRBD2, cannot be confirmed without DNA. The CDR3 length is 17 residues. Germline CDR1 is MNHEY and CDR2 is SMNVEV (reference sequence). The CDR3 sequence: CASSQGRIQLDTGELFF.

V and J are TRBV29-1 and TRBJ1-3. The CDR3 consists of 14 residues. Germline V gene lookup returns CDR1 SQVTM and CDR2 ANQGSEA. CDR3 in amino acids: CSAITWNSGNTIYF.

The rearrangement joins TRBV7-2 to TRBJ2-7; TCRdb indicates TRBD1, and absent DNA this call remains unverified. Germline V gives CDR1 SGHTA, CDR2 FQGNSA. This CDR3 spans 16 amino acids. CDR3 sequence reads: CASSYIGARSSYEQYF.

V gene TRBV29-1 combines with J gene TRBJ1-1. The CDR3 is 12 amino acids. CDR1 SQVTM and CDR2 ANQGSEA come from the germline V gene. The CDR3 sequence: CSVVGGGTEAFF.

The chain uses TRBV20-1 and TRBJ2-3; TCRdb reports TRBD1, a call that lacks DNA to check it against. This CDR3 has 14 residues. Per germline, CDR1 DFQATT and CDR2 SNEGSKA (reference sequence). The CDR3 sequence is CSATGGGVIDTQYF.

The gene calls are TRBV27 and TRBJ2-3; checking the TCRdb D call of TRBD1 is not possible without DNA. The CDR3 has 15 amino acids. The germline V gene encodes CDR1 MNHEY and CDR2 SMNVEV (reference sequence). CDR3 in amino acids: CASSLWEGARDTQYF.

The chain links TRBV9 to TRBJ2-7. The CDR3 consists of 14 residues. Germline loops: CDR1 SGDLS, CDR2 YYNGEE. The CDR3 sequence: CASSVDGEHYEQYF.

The CDR3: CASSKGAAYEQYF. This chain connects TRBV21-1 to TRBJ2-7. TRBV21-1 has pseudogene status. This CDR3 spans 13 amino acids.

The chain uses TRBV5-6 and TRBJ1-1; TCRdb names TRBD1, which stays unverified in the absence of DNA. The CDR3 runs 13 residues. Looked up from germline, CDR1 is SGHDT and CDR2 is YYEEEE. The CDR3 region is CASSWGSGIEAFF. Looking up the rest from reference TRBV5-6 and TRBJ1-1 gives the full variable domain: DAGVTQSPTHLIKTRGQQVTLRCSPKSGHDTVSWYQQALGQGPQFIFQYYEEEERQRGNFPDRFSGHQFPNYSSELNVNALLLGDSALYLCASSWGSGIEAFFGQGTRLTVV.

The chain employs TRBV5-6 and TRBJ2-2; TCRdb reports TRBD1, a call that lacks DNA to check it against. The CDR3 covers 19 residues. In germline, CDR1 is SGHDT, CDR2 YYEEEE. CDR3: CASSPRPYFRQGDTGELFF.

The V and J genes are TRBV7-8 and TRBJ1-2; TCRdb outputs TRBD1, but without DNA this stays unchecked. Germline values: CDR1 SGHVS, CDR2 FQNEAQ. The CDR3 has 16 residues. The CDR3 loop reads CASTPSGGGYYYGYTF. Combining the CDR3 with reference TRBV7-8 and TRBJ1-2 gives the whole variable domain GAGVSQSPRYKVAKRGQDVALRCDPISGHVSLFWYQQALGQGPEFLTYFQNEAQLDKSGLPSDRFFAERPEGSVSTLKIQRTQQEDSAVYLCASTPSGGGYYYGYTFGSGTRLTVV.

CDR3: CASSLVLAWTDTQYF. This chain joins TRBV12-3 or TRBV12-4 and TRBJ2-3; TCRdb names TRBD2, which stays unverified in the absence of DNA. The CDR3 sequence is 15 residues long.

The V gene is TRBV5-4, the J gene TRBJ2-3; TCRdb proposes TRBD1, but this gene call is untestable without DNA. CDR1 and CDR2 (germline): SGHNT, YYREEE (reference sequence). CDR3 length: 14 residues. CDR3 protein: CASSLKGASDTQYF.

This chain connects TRBV2 to TRBJ2-7. The germline gives CDR1 SNHLY, CDR2 FYNNEI. The CDR3 runs 11 residues. CDR3 amino acids: CASTGPYEQYF.

Its frequency marks this clonotype as medium-sized. The chain joins TRBV4-3 to TRBJ2-7; TCRdb names TRBD2, which stays unverified in the absence of DNA. This CDR3 has 15 residues. Germline assignment: CDR1 LGHNA and CDR2 YSLEER. The CDR3 is CASSQDRQGLYEQYF.

The V call is TRBV23-1, the J call TRBJ2-1; no DNA is available, so the TRBD1 call from TCRdb remains unchecked. TRBV23-1 is recorded as an ORF, its role being uncertain. The CDR3 covers 21 residues. This CDR3 reads CASSQGSPGQGDGSYYNEQFF.